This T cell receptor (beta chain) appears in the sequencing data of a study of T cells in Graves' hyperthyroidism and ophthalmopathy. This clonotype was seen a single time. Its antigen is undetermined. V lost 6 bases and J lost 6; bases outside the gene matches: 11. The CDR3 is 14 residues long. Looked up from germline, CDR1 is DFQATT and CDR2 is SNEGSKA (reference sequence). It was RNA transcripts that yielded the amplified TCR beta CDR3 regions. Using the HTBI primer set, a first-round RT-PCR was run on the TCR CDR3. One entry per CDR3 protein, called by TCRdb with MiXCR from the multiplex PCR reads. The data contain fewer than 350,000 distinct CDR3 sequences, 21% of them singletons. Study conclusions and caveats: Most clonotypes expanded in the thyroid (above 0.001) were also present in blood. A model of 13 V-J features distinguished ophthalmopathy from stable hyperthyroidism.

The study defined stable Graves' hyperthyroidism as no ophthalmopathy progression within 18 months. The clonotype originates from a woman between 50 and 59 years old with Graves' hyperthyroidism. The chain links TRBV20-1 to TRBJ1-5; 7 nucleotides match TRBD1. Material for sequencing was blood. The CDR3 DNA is TGCAGTGCGCGGGCCTCAGGGGGAGGTCAGCCCCAGCATTTT. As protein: CSARASGGGQPQHF.